Included here is one T cell receptor beta chain sequence, with context. What it binds is not known. One heparinised blood draw, averaging around 0.12 L, came from each donor. All sorted populations exceeded 95% purity. Expressed TCRB transcripts were sequenced because the entire RNA isolate underwent reverse transcription. It was found that naive, central memory and regulatory T cell samples averaged about 3.5 million reads. Method: immunoSEQ multiplex PCR; TCRdb's copy keeps in-frame clones and lacks some. The sample has about 45,000 clones, about 51% seen once. These data are taken from a study of beta chain features in type 1 diabetes. Findings and limits, study-wide: Moderate yet significant TCRB CDR3 shortening was seen in Type 1 diabetes patients in all four CD4+ subsets.

Trimming took 7 bases from V and 2 from J; bases not matched to a gene: 8. Germline CDR1 ENHRY, CDR2 SYGVKD. The CDR3 sequence is 15 residues long. The sequencing input was Tregs from blood. This TCR derives from a woman in her late teens or twenties in good health. The chain is built from TRBV10-3 and TRBJ2-3; 8 nucleotides align to TRBD2. CDR3 residues: CAIKGERESTDTQYF. The CDR3 nucleotides are TGTGCCATCAAGGGAGAGCGGGAGTCCACAGATACGCAGTATTTT.